Sequencing of this T cell receptor beta chain was carried out in a study of T cells in Graves' hyperthyroidism and ophthalmopathy. Note on this clonotype: No antigen is known for it.

Regarding the study as a whole: Clonotypes that were expanded in thyroid above 0.001 mostly appeared in blood too. A median about 6 months before onset, the model predicted ophthalmopathy.

Patients were aged 18 to 65, had disease duration under 2 months, and had newly diagnosed hyperthyroidism. Based on clinical symptoms, serum thyroxine and TRAb, thyroid ultrasound and orbital computed tomography, diagnoses were reached. CDR3 length: 16 amino acids. J lost 5 bases, V lost 2 bases, and 11 bases had no gene match. Germline CDR1 SGHTA, CDR2 FQGNSA. Amplified regions were TCR beta CDR3 sequences from RNA transcripts. HTBI primers were the set used in a first-round RT-PCR of the TCR CDR3. One entry per CDR3 protein results from TCRdb running MiXCR on the multiplex PCR reads. The table shows 96,000 or so distinct CDR3 sequences, with about 51% occurring only once.

V gene TRBV7-2 combines with J gene TRBJ2-5; 7 positions agree with TRBD1. The sequencing input was blood. This receptor was obtained from a woman aged 40 to 55 with Graves' hyperthyroidism. CDR3 sequence: CASSLLTGNTGETQYF. CDR3 in DNA: TGTGCCAGCAGCTTACTGACAGGGAACACCGGGGAGACCCAGTACTTC.